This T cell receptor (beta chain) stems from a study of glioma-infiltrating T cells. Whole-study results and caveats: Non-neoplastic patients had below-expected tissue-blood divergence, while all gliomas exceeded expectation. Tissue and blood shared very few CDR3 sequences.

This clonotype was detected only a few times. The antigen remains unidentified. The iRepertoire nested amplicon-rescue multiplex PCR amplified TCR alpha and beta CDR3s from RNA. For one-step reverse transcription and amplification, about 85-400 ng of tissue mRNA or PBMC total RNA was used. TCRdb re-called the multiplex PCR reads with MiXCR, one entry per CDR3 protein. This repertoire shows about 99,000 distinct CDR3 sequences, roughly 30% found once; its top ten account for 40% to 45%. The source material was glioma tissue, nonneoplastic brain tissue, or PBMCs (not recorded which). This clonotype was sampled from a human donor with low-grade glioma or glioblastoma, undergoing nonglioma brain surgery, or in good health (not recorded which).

Written as DNA, the CDR3 is TGTGCCAGCTCCGGACAGGGGGCTTCAGAGACCCAGTACTTC. Protein sequence: CASSGQGASETQYF. The rearrangement uses TRBV18 and TRBJ2-5; TRBD1 aligns across 11 bases. The CDR3 has 14 residues. Germline assignment: CDR1 KGHSH and CDR2 LQKENI. J lost 4 bases, V lost 6 bases, and 4 bases had no gene match.